Below are 25 T cell receptor beta chains sequenced from a single sample in a study of blood T cells in healthy people across ages. Combining a sample-barcoded 5' primer with a J-beta primer mix, a second PCR ran for 7 to 11 cycles. TCRdb called the 5' RACE reads again in MiXCR, with one record for every CDR3 protein. In the table there are roughly 680,000 distinct CDR3 sequences, roughly half of which are singletons. Sequencing input: blood. These receptors originate from a woman over 75 in good health.

The J gene is TRBJ2-2, the V gene TRBV3-1; TRBD1 might be the D (6 bases). V lost 4 bases to trimming and J lost 4 bases, with 13 bases between them. The germline V gene has CDR1 LGHDT and CDR2 YNNKEL (reference sequence). This CDR3 region has 15 residues. The CDR3 is CASSPIGGRTGELFF. DNA of the CDR3: TGTGCCAGCAGCCCCATAGGGGGACGCACCGGGGAGCTGTTTTTT.

Points on this clonotype: A much larger clone lies a single base off, so this may be a read error. The chain joins TRBV14 to TRBJ2-3; TRBD2 matches at 12 bases. The CDR3 runs 16 residues. The germline V gene encodes CDR1 SGHDN and CDR2 FVKESK. V was clipped by 4 bases and J by 4 bases; unmatched bases: 6. The CDR3 region is CASSRLAGVSADTQYF. Here the CDR3 DNA reads TGTGCCAGCAGCCGACTAGCGGGAGTGAGCGCAGATACGCAGTATTTT.

Many counts were recorded for this clonotype. The chain employs TRBV4-1 and TRBJ2-7, with 7 bases aligning to TRBD2. V was pared by 2 bases and J by 3 bases, with 4 bases of the junction left unmatched. The germline V gene encodes CDR1 MGHRA and CDR2 YSYEKL. The CDR3 has 14 residues. This CDR3 reads CASSQWEGDYEQYF. CDR3 coding DNA: TGCGCCAGCAGCCAATGGGAGGGAGACTACGAGCAGTACTTC.

V and J are TRBV2 and TRBJ2-5; D possibly corresponds to TRBD2 (5 bases). The CDR3 is 12 residues long. Germline V gene lookup returns CDR1 SNHLY and CDR2 FYNNEI. Deletions cut 8 bases from V and 2 bases from J, with 9 bases between. The chain's CDR3 is CASRTLQETQYF. CDR3 coding DNA: TGTGCCAGCCGGACTCTTCAAGAGACCCAGTACTTC. Filled out from reference TRBV2 and TRBJ2-5, the complete variable domain reads EPEVTQTPSHQVTQMGQEVILRCVPISNHLYFYWYRQILGQKVEFLVSFYNNEISEKSEIFDDQFSVERPDGSNFTLKIRSTKLEDSAMYFCASRTLQETQYFGPGTRLLVL.

Note on this clonotype: A read error may explain this, as a much larger clone is one base away. The chain employs TRBV30 and TRBJ2-1; 10 bases are a match to TRBD2. Germline V gene lookup returns CDR1 GTSNPN and CDR2 SVGIG (reference sequence). After removal of 5 bases from V and 6 bases from J, the junction contained 7 bases not matched to a gene. CDR3 size: 14 residues. The CDR3 region has the DNA TGTGCCTGGGGTCGGGGACTAGCGTCCAATGAGCAGTTCTTC. Translation gives CAWGRGLASNEQFF.

The V call is TRBV5-6, the J call TRBJ1-6; D gene uncertain. This CDR3 region has 16 residues. Trimming took off 0 bases at V and 0 bases at J, with 7 bases between the two ends. CDR1 SGHDT and CDR2 YYEEEE come from the germline V gene. In DNA form, the CDR3 reads TGTGCCAGCAGCTTGGGCTGGAGCTCCTATAATTCACCCCTCCACTTT. Residues: CASSLGWSSYNSPLHF.

This clonotype was counted between two and nine times. The V and J genes are TRBV27 and TRBJ1-1, with D possibly TRBD1 on 5 matching bases. In germline, CDR1 is MNHEY, CDR2 SMNVEV (reference sequence). This CDR3 spans 17 amino acids. The V gene lost 2 bases and the J gene lost 8 bases, with 24 bases spanning the gap. CDR3 coding DNA: TGTGCCAGCAGTTTAAGATCCTCCCGGGACCGACTGACAGAAGCTTTCTTT. It specifies CASSLRSSRDRLTEAFF.

There are many counts of this clonotype. The rearrangement uses TRBV20-1 and TRBJ1-2; no reliable D call. This CDR3 region has 13 residues. The V end lost 3 bases, the J end lost 4 bases, and 12 bases lay between the germline ends. Germline V lookup: CDR1 DFQATT, CDR2 SNEGSKA (reference sequence). The CDR3 here is CSARNGQPYGYTF. The CDR3 region has the DNA TGCAGTGCTAGGAATGGGCAGCCCTATGGCTACACCTTC.

This chain links TRBV27 with TRBJ2-2; TRBD1 is a possible D gene (6 bases). V was cut by 1 base and J by 3 bases, with 18 bases left in between. The CDR3 loop spans 18 amino acids. Germline-derived CDR1 and CDR2 are MNHEY and SMNVEV (reference sequence). Here the CDR3 DNA reads TGTGCCAGCAGTTTATGGTCCCGGGGCAGGGGCTACACCGGGGAGCTGTTTTTT. The encoded protein is CASSLWSRGRGYTGELFF.

This clonotype was counted many times. The chain is built from TRBV6-5 and TRBJ2-7; 8 bases match TRBD1. V trimming: 0 bases; J trimming: 2 bases; junction bases outside the gene matches: 6. The CDR3 contains 16 residues. In germline, CDR1 is MNHEY, CDR2 SVGAGI. The CDR3 spells CASSYSQDREAYEQYF. CDR3 nucleotide sequence: TGTGCCAGCAGTTACTCCCAGGACAGGGAGGCCTACGAGCAGTACTTC.

Remarks on this clonotype: A much larger clone differs from this one at a single base, so this may be a read error. The rearrangement uses TRBV7-9 and TRBJ2-3; unclear D gene. V was clipped by 3 bases and J by 2 bases, with 18 bases between them. From germline, CDR1 is SEHNR and CDR2 FQNEAQ (reference sequence). CDR3 length: 17 residues. CDR3 protein: CASSFSTAGPNTDTQYF. The CDR3, as DNA: TGTGCCAGCAGCTTTTCTACCGCAGGTCCAAACACAGATACGCAGTATTTT.

This clonotype has at least ten counts. The chain uses TRBV5-1 and TRBJ2-1; perhaps TRBD1 as D (6 bases). The CDR3 sequence is 15 residues long. Germline loops: CDR1 SGHRS, CDR2 YFSETQ. Trimming took 3 bases from V and 0 from J, leaving 10 bases between them. For the CDR3, the DNA is TGCGCCAGCAGCTCGGACAGTAGCTCCTACAATGAGCAGTTCTTC. Protein sequence: CASSSDSSSYNEQFF.

The table lists this clonotype with many counts. The V call is TRBV7-2, the J call TRBJ2-7; a possible D gene is TRBD1 (5 bases). The CDR3 covers 15 residues. V shed 4 bases and J shed 0 bases, with 13 bases lying between them. Germline V gives CDR1 SGHTA, CDR2 FQGNSA. This chain's CDR3 is CASSYDRRTSYEQYF. In DNA, the CDR3 is TGTGCCAGCAGCTACGACAGACGAACCTCCTACGAGCAGTACTTC.

This clonotype was seen more than once but under ten times. The chain recombines TRBV5-1 with TRBJ2-5; 12 nucleotides match TRBD2. V lost 4 bases and J lost 5; bases outside the gene matches: 6. Germline V lookup: CDR1 SGHRS, CDR2 YFSETQ. The CDR3 extends over 15 amino acids. The CDR3 coding sequence is TGCGCCAGCAGCCTAGGACTAGCGGGGATGGAGACCCAGTACTTC. It is translated as CASSLGLAGMETQYF.

The chain couples TRBV15 to TRBJ2-3, with TRBD2 as a possible D gene (6 bases). The germline V and J ends were trimmed by 5 bases and 8 bases, with 14 bases remaining between them. The length of the CDR3 is 13 residues. CDR1 and CDR2 from the germline V gene are LNHNV and YYDKDF (reference sequence). The CDR3 nucleotides read TGTGCCACCAGCCCCTTCAACGGGGGTACGCAGTATTTT. Protein product: CATSPFNGGTQYF.

Notes on this clonotype: A read error may be the cause here, since a much bigger clone is one base away. V usage is TRBV11-1 and J usage is TRBJ2-1; unclear D gene. CDR1 and CDR2 (germline): SGHAT, FQDESV (reference sequence). The CDR3 has 15 residues. V was pared by 1 base and J by 13 bases, with 20 bases between. The DNA of the CDR3 is TGTGCCAGCAGCTTAGGGGCGTCTGGATCCGAGACCCAGTTCTTC. This translates into CASSLGASGSETQFF.

Worth noting for this clonotype: A much bigger clone sits one base away, suggesting this may be a read error. V and J are TRBV5-1 and TRBJ1-1; no firm D call. Trimming took 6 bases from V and 1 from J, leaving 7 bases between them. Germline CDR1 and CDR2: SGHRS and YFSETQ. The CDR3 is made up of 12 amino acids. The CDR3 DNA sequence: TGCGCCAGCACTGGCGGGAACACTGAAGCTTTCTTT. Its protein product is CASTGGNTEAFF.

On this clonotype: This sequence may be a read error, since a much larger clone differs from it by one base. V gene TRBV7-3 combines with J gene TRBJ2-1, with 9 positions matching TRBD2. The CDR3 spans 13 residues. The germline V gene has CDR1 SGHTA and CDR2 FQGTGA. V gave up 6 bases and J gave up 13 bases; unmatched junction bases: 10. The CDR3 protein is CASSSGVAGEQFF. The CDR3 nucleotides read TGTGCCAGCAGTTCTGGAGTAGCGGGGGAACAGTTCTTC.

The chain uses TRBV10-3 and TRBJ2-1; 8 nucleotides align to TRBD1. TRBJ2-7 matches the DNA end more closely, so the J call is doubtful. Germline CDR1 is ENHRY and CDR2 is SYGVKD. CDR3 length equals 16 residues. The CDR3 nucleotides are TGTGCCATCAGTGATGACAGGGGCCGCTCCTACAATGAGCAGTACTTC. This codes for CAISDDRGRSYNEQYF.

V is TRBV11-2 and J is TRBJ1-6, with D possibly matching TRBD1 (6 bases). Per germline, CDR1 SGHAT and CDR2 FQNNGV. This CDR3 has 16 residues. The V end lost 4 bases, the J end lost 7 bases, and 17 bases lay between the germline ends. The CDR3 coding sequence is TGTGCCAGCAGCTCAATACTCAGGGGACCGAATTCACCCCTCCACTTT. It is translated as CASSSILRGPNSPLHF.

This clonotype was seen only a few times. V usage is TRBV7-9 and J usage is TRBJ2-1; unclear D gene. The CDR3 loop spans 15 amino acids. Germline V gives CDR1 SEHNR, CDR2 FQNEAQ (reference sequence). V lost 3 bases and J 1 base, leaving 10 bases between the germline ends. The CDR3 loop reads CASSLQVRSYNEQFF. The CDR3 nucleotides are TGTGCCAGCAGCTTGCAAGTGAGATCCTACAATGAGCAGTTCTTC. Filled out from reference TRBV7-9 and TRBJ2-1, the complete variable domain reads DTGVSQNPRHKITKRGQNVTFRCDPISEHNRLYWYRQTLGQGPEFLTYFQNEAQLEKSRLLSDRFSAERPKGSFSTLEIQRTEQGDSAMYLCASSLQVRSYNEQFFGPGTRLTVL.

The genes are TRBV20-1 and TRBJ2-1, with D possibly TRBD2 on 5 matching bases. Trimming left V 5 bases short and J 6 bases short, with 17 bases between. The CDR3 has 14 residues. Germline CDR1 DFQATT, CDR2 SNEGSKA (reference sequence). The CDR3, as DNA: TGCAGTGCTCTTTCTCCGGGGTTAGGCAATGAGCAGTTCTTC. This sequence encodes CSALSPGLGNEQFF.

The chain carries TRBV6-6 and TRBJ1-6; no clear D gene. The germline V gene has CDR1 MNHNY and CDR2 SVGAGI (reference sequence). The CDR3 loop spans 16 amino acids. V was pared by 4 bases and J by 11 bases, with 21 bases between. CDR3 region: CASSFAINAGSPPLHF. In DNA form, the CDR3 reads TGTGCCAGCAGTTTCGCGATCAATGCGGGGAGCCCACCCCTCCACTTT.

The V gene is TRBV28, the J gene TRBJ2-1; possibly TRBD1 or TRBD2 for D (5 bases each). The CDR3 is made up of 16 amino acids. The V gene lost 8 bases and the J gene lost 0 bases, with 17 bases spanning the gap. Germline assignment: CDR1 MDHEN and CDR2 SYDVKM. The CDR3 bases are TGTGCCAGCGCCTCGGGGCCCGCCGCCTCCTACAATGAGCAGTTCTTC. It translates to CASASGPAASYNEQFF.

V is TRBV25-1 and J is TRBJ2-5, with D possibly TRBD2 on 5 matching bases. The CDR3 consists of 16 residues. Between the trimmed V and J ends, which lost 3 bases and 5 bases, there was a span of 19 bases. Germline V gene data show CDR1 as MGHDK and CDR2 as SYGVNS. CDR3 sequence (DNA): TGTGCCAGCAGTGACTCATTTAACGGGGTTGGCGAGACCCAGTACTTC. Its protein product is CASSDSFNGVGETQYF.